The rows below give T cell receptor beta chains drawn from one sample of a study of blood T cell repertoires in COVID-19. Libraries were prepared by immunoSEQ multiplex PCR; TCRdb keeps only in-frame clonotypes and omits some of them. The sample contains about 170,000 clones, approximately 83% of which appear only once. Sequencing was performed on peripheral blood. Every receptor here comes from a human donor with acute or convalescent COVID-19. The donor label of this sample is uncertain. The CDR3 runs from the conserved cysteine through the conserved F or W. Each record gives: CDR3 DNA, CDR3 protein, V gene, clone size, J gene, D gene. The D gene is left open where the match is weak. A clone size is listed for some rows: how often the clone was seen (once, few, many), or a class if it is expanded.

DNA: TGTGCCAGCAGCCCACAGGGAACCGGGGAGCTGTTTTTT
CDR3: CASSPQGTGELFF
V: TRBV12-3/TRBV12-4
size: NA
J: TRBJ2-2
D: NA

DNA: TGTGCCAGTAGACCCGGGACAGGGGTCGTTTCACCCCTCCACTTT
CDR3: CASRPGTGVVSPLHF
V: TRBV19
size: NA
J: TRBJ1-6
D: TRBD1

DNA: TGTGCCAGCTCACCCCTTGCTAGCGGTCGCACAGATACGCAGTATTTT
CDR3: CASSPLASGRTDTQYF
V: TRBV18
size: NA
J: TRBJ2-3
D: TRBD2

DNA: TGTGCCAGCAGCCGGGTTCACAATGAGCAGTTCTTC
CDR3: CASSRVHNEQFF
V: TRBV11-3
size: NA
J: TRBJ2-1
D: NA

DNA: TGCGCCAGCAGTCAAACTAGCGGGACCGGGGAGCAGTTCTTC
CDR3: CASSQTSGTGEQFF
V: TRBV10-2
size: NA
J: TRBJ2-1
D: TRBD2

DNA: TGTGCCAGCAGCCGCGGGGAGGAGCAGTTCTTC
CDR3: CASSRGEEQFF
V: TRBV7-8
size: once
J: TRBJ2-1
D: NA

DNA: TGTGCCAGCAGCTTACAGCCGGGACTAGCGGGAGAGGGGACGCAGTATTTT
CDR3: CASSLQPGLAGEGTQYF
V: TRBV7-3
size: NA
J: TRBJ2-3
D: TRBD2

DNA: TGTGCCGTATTAGGGGCCGAGCAGTACTTC
CDR3: CAVLGAEQYF
V: TRBV30
size: NA
J: TRBJ2-7
D: NA

DNA: TGTGCCATCAGTGCCCAGGGCAGCGGGAGGGTACCAGATACGCAGTATTTT
CDR3: CAISAQGSGRVPDTQYF
V: TRBV10-3
size: NA
J: TRBJ2-3
D: TRBD2

DNA: TGTGCCAGCAGCCGCGACCTTTCCGGGACTGGAAAAGAGACCCAGTACTTC
CDR3: CASSRDLSGTGKETQYF
V: TRBV3-1/TRBV3-2
size: NA
J: TRBJ2-5
D: NA

DNA: TGTGCCAGCAGTTACTCCTCGGGGACAGGGGTATATGGCTACACCTTC
CDR3: CASSYSSGTGVYGYTF
V: TRBV6-5
size: NA
J: TRBJ1-2
D: TRBD1

DNA: TGTGCCAGCTGCCTCCAGACGGGGGGCAATCAGCCCCAGCATTTT
CDR3: CASCLQTGGNQPQHF
V: TRBV2
size: NA
J: TRBJ1-5
D: NA

DNA: TGTGCCAGCAGCGCGGACAGGGGGCTGTATGGCTACACCTTC
CDR3: CASSADRGLYGYTF
V: TRBV9
size: NA
J: TRBJ1-2
D: TRBD1

DNA: TGTGCCAGCAGGCCTACTGATGGAGCTAACTATGGCTACACCTTC
CDR3: CASRPTDGANYGYTF
V: TRBV5-6
size: NA
J: TRBJ1-2
D: NA

DNA: TGTGCCAGCAGCCACGGGACTAGCGGGGGGGCCCTGGGGAGCTACGAGCAGTACTTC
CDR3: CASSHGTSGGALGSYEQYF
V: TRBV4-2
size: once
J: TRBJ2-7
D: TRBD2

DNA: TGTGCCTGGAGGGACAGGGGAACTGAAAAACTGTTTTTT
CDR3: CAWRDRGTEKLFF
V: TRBV30
size: NA
J: TRBJ1-4
D: TRBD1

DNA: TGTGCCAGCAGTGTGACTAGCAGCGCCACAGATACGCAGTATTTT
CDR3: CASSVTSSATDTQYF
V: TRBV2
size: NA
J: TRBJ2-3
D: TRBD2

DNA: TGTGCCAGCAGACGATGGGGGGGCTCCCAGCATTTT
CDR3: CASRRWGGSQHF
V: TRBV12-3/TRBV12-4
size: NA
J: TRBJ1-5
D: NA

DNA: TGTGCCAGCAGCCTCCAAGGAGGGACTAGCGGAGATACGCAGTATTTT
CDR3: CASSLQGGTSGDTQYF
V: TRBV7-3
size: NA
J: TRBJ2-3
D: TRBD2

DNA: TGTGCCAACAGCTCCCGGAGGACAGAGAATCAGCCCCAGCATTTT
CDR3: CANSSRRTENQPQHF
V: TRBV9
size: NA
J: TRBJ1-5
D: NA

DNA: TGTGCCAGCAGTTTTCGGACAGGGACCTATGGCTACACCTTC
CDR3: CASSFRTGTYGYTF
V: TRBV27
size: NA
J: TRBJ1-2
D: TRBD1

DNA: TGCGCCCGGGACAGAAGTTCCAAGAAGACCCAGTACTTC
CDR3: CARDRSSKKTQYF
V: TRBV23-1
size: NA
J: TRBJ2-5
D: TRBD1

DNA: TGTGCCAGCAGCCCCCGGACAGGGACGGGTGGCTACACCTTC
CDR3: CASSPRTGTGGYTF
V: TRBV3-1/TRBV3-2
size: NA
J: TRBJ1-2
D: TRBD1

DNA: TGCGCCAGCAGCTCGGGACAGGGGGGGCCCTATGGCTACACCTTC
CDR3: CASSSGQGGPYGYTF
V: TRBV5-1
size: NA
J: TRBJ1-2
D: TRBD1

DNA: TGTGCCAGCAGGCCGACAGGGAGGCCCGAGCAGTACTTC
CDR3: CASRPTGRPEQYF
V: TRBV28
size: NA
J: TRBJ2-7
D: NA

DNA: TGTGCCAGCAGACAAGCAGGGAAGGATAATTCACCCCTCCACTTT
CDR3: CASRQAGKDNSPLHF
V: TRBV6-5
size: NA
J: TRBJ1-6
D: NA

DNA: TGTGCCAGCAGTGAAGGGGTAGGACACTTCTATGGCTACACCTTC
CDR3: CASSEGVGHFYGYTF
V: TRBV2
size: NA
J: TRBJ1-2
D: NA

DNA: TGTGCCAGCAGCAATCAACAGTTCGGTACCGGGACAGGGGGATACTATGGCTACACCTTC
CDR3: CASSNQQFGTGTGGYYGYTF
V: TRBV6-6
size: NA
J: TRBJ1-2
D: TRBD1

DNA: TGTGCCAGCAGTACAGAAACCGGGACACTGAACACTGAAGCTTTCTTT
CDR3: CASSTETGTLNTEAFF
V: TRBV2
size: few
J: TRBJ1-1
D: NA

DNA: TGTGCCAGCAGTGACAGCGCAACTAACTATGGCTACACCTTC
CDR3: CASSDSATNYGYTF
V: TRBV2
size: many
J: TRBJ1-2
D: NA

DNA: TGTGCCAGTACCCCGGGACTAGCGGGGAGTTCATCTTACGAGCAGTACTTC
CDR3: CASTPGLAGSSSYEQYF
V: TRBV19
size: NA
J: TRBJ2-7
D: TRBD2

DNA: TGCGCCAGCAGCCAAGGGGACAGGGGGCTTGCAGATACGCAGTATTTT
CDR3: CASSQGDRGLADTQYF
V: TRBV4-1
size: NA
J: TRBJ2-3
D: TRBD1

DNA: TGTGCCAGCTCATGGGACAGCCTGGACACTGAAGCTTTCTTT
CDR3: CASSWDSLDTEAFF
V: TRBV18
size: NA
J: TRBJ1-1
D: TRBD1

DNA: TGTGCCAGCAGCTTACCAGGACAGGGCAATGAGCAGTTCTTC
CDR3: CASSLPGQGNEQFF
V: TRBV7-9
size: once
J: TRBJ2-1
D: TRBD1

DNA: TGTGCCAGCAGCGGCCGGACGCAGGGGGTAACCGGAAACACCATATATTTT
CDR3: CASSGRTQGVTGNTIYF
V: TRBV11-2
size: NA
J: TRBJ1-3
D: TRBD1

DNA: TGTGCCAGCAGGAGACAGGTGCTAACCTACGAGCAGTACTTC
CDR3: CASRRQVLTYEQYF
V: TRBV6-5
size: NA
J: TRBJ2-7
D: NA

DNA: TGTGCAAGTCGCTTATCGACACCAAACACTGAAGCTTTCTTT
CDR3: CASRLSTPNTEAFF
V: TRBV12-2
size: NA
J: TRBJ1-1
D: NA

DNA: TGTGCCAGCAGCTCTTCGGCCGGGACTAGCGGGAGGAGCGAGCAGTACTTC
CDR3: CASSSSAGTSGRSEQYF
V: TRBV13
size: NA
J: TRBJ2-7
D: TRBD2

DNA: TGTGCCAGTAGGGAGGGTATGGGCAATCAGCCCCAGCATTTT
CDR3: CASREGMGNQPQHF
V: TRBV19
size: NA
J: TRBJ1-5
D: NA

DNA: TGTGCCAGCAGCTGGGGGGGTGGCTACACCTTC
CDR3: CASSWGGGYTF
V: TRBV2
size: few
J: TRBJ1-2
D: NA

DNA: TGTGCCAGCAGCCCCCGCGGGGCAGATACGCAGTATTTT
CDR3: CASSPRGADTQYF
V: TRBV7-2
size: NA
J: TRBJ2-3
D: NA

DNA: TGTGCCAGCCGACCGTTCGACAGGGGGAATATTGAGCAGTACTTC
CDR3: CASRPFDRGNIEQYF
V: TRBV27
size: NA
J: TRBJ2-7
D: TRBD1

DNA: TGTGCCAGCAGAGCGGGGGGCCAGCAAGAGACCCAGTACTTC
CDR3: CASRAGGQQETQYF
V: TRBV2
size: NA
J: TRBJ2-5
D: TRBD2

DNA: TGCGCCAGCAGCTTGGATGGGGCAGGTCCCTCTGGAAACACCATATATTTT
CDR3: CASSLDGAGPSGNTIYF
V: TRBV5-1
size: NA
J: TRBJ1-3
D: NA

DNA: TGTGCCAGCAGCCAAGATCCAACAGGGGGTTCCTACGAGCAGTACTTC
CDR3: CASSQDPTGGSYEQYF
V: TRBV4-2
size: NA
J: TRBJ2-7
D: TRBD1

DNA: TGCAGCGTTGAGCCCCCGGGAGGGGGACATGGCTACACCTTC
CDR3: CSVEPPGGGHGYTF
V: TRBV29-1
size: few
J: TRBJ1-2
D: NA

DNA: TGTGCCAGCAGTGGCCTGGGACTAGCCCCCACAGATACGCAGTATTTT
CDR3: CASSGLGLAPTDTQYF
V: TRBV27
size: NA
J: TRBJ2-3
D: TRBD2

DNA: TGTGCCAGAAGGGACAGCTCCTATAATTCACCCCTCCACTTT
CDR3: CARRDSSYNSPLHF
V: TRBV2
size: NA
J: TRBJ1-6
D: TRBD1

DNA: TGTGCCAGCAGCCGGCCGGGACTTTTCTATCTAACCTACGAGCAGTACTTC
CDR3: CASSRPGLFYLTYEQYF
V: TRBV11-3
size: once
J: TRBJ2-7
D: NA

DNA: TGTGCCGACAAGCGGGGAAGCACAGATACGCAGTATTTT
CDR3: CADKRGSTDTQYF
V: TRBV7-2
size: NA
J: TRBJ2-3
D: TRBD2

DNA: TGTGCCAGCAGTGAGCAACAGGGCGGAGGCTATGGCTACACCTTC
CDR3: CASSEQQGGGYGYTF
V: TRBV25-1
size: NA
J: TRBJ1-2
D: NA

DNA: TGCAGCTTCAAGGAGGGGACAGGGAGTGAAAAACTGTTTTTT
CDR3: CSFKEGTGSEKLFF
V: TRBV29-1
size: NA
J: TRBJ1-4
D: TRBD1

DNA: TGTGCCTGGAGCGACCTAGGACAGGGGGTTGGTGGCTACACCTTC
CDR3: CAWSDLGQGVGGYTF
V: TRBV30
size: NA
J: TRBJ1-2
D: TRBD1